This TCR beta chain was sequenced for a study of cytomegalovirus exposure and HLA in healthy donors. A multiplex PCR was run with 60 Vbeta primers and 13 Jbeta primers. The method was immunoSEQ multiplex PCR; TCRdb's version includes in-frame clones alone and lacks a portion of them. This sample has around 140,000 clones, with 75% to 85% found just once. This clone has just a few counts. The germline CDR1 and CDR2 sequences are MNHEY and SMNVEV (reference sequence). This CDR3 has 15 residues. V dropped 5 bases and J dropped 6; count of bases not matched to a gene: 6. The sample taken for sequencing was PBMCs. The sequence was collected from a male donor in good health and CMV-seronegative. The chain uses TRBV27 and TRBJ1-4; TRBD1 aligns across 10 bases. The CDR3 DNA is TGTGCCAGCAGTCTGTCGGGACAGGGGCATGAAAAACTGTTTTTT. It codes for CASSLSGQGHEKLFF.